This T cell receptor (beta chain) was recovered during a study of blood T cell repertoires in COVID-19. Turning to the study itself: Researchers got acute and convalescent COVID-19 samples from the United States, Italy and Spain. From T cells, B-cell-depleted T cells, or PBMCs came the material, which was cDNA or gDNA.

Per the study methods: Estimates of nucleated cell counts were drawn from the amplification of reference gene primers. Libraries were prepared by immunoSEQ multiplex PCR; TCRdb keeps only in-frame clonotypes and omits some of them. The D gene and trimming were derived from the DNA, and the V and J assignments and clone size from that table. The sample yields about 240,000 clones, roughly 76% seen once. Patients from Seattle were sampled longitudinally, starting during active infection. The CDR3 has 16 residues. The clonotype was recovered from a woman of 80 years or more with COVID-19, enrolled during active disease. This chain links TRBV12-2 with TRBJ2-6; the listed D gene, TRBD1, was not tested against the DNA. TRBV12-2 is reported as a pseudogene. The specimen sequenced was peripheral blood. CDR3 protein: CASRLQGKGGANVLTF. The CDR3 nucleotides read TGTGCAAGTCGCTTACAGGGAAAGGGTGGGGCCAACGTCCTGACTTTC.